Shown below are 31 T cell receptor beta chains from a single sample sequenced in a study of cytomegalovirus exposure and HLA in healthy donors. The protocol was immunoSEQ multiplex PCR, while the TCRdb copy is restricted to in-frame clones and leaves out a portion. There are 260,000 or so clones in the sample; about 86% occur only once, and about 3% lies in the top ten. Source material: PBMCs. These receptors all stem from a man aged 18-30 years in good health and CMV-seronegative.

The J gene is TRBJ2-6, the V gene TRBV9; possible D gene TRBD1, 6 bases. In germline, CDR1 is SGDLS, CDR2 YYNGEE. This CDR3 spans 18 amino acids. V was cut by 0 bases and J by 0 bases, with 13 bases left in between. DNA for the CDR3: TGTGCCAGCAGCGTAGATAGGGGGTTAAGCTCTGGGGCCAACGTCCTGACTTTC. The encoded protein is CASSVDRGLSSGANVLTF.

The chain employs TRBV5-8 and TRBJ1-2; no clear D gene. The V gene's germline CDR1 is SGHTS and CDR2 YDEGEE. Between the trimmed V and J ends, which lost 0 bases and 8 bases, there was a span of 5 bases. CDR3 length equals 11 residues. This CDR3 reads CASSLVGGYTF. In DNA, the CDR3 is TGTGCCAGCAGCTTGGTTGGCGGCTACACCTTC.

The chain employs TRBV5-4 and TRBJ2-7, with a tentative D call TRBD1 (6 bases). This CDR3 contains 14 residues. CDR1 and CDR2 from the germline V gene are SGHNT and YYREEE (reference sequence). The ends were cut back, 4 bases at V and 0 bases at J, with 11 bases in the middle. The CDR3 sequence is CASSMRGTSYEQYF. CDR3 in DNA: TGTGCCAGCAGCATGAGGGGGACCTCCTACGAGCAGTACTTC. Combining the CDR3 with reference TRBV5-4 and TRBJ2-7 gives the whole variable domain ETGVTQSPTHLIKTRGQQVTLRCSSQSGHNTVSWYQQALGQGPQFIFQYYREEENGRGNFPPRFSGLQFPNYSSELNVNALELDDSALYLCASSMRGTSYEQYFGPGTRLTVT.

V gene TRBV7-8 combines with J gene TRBJ2-3, with unresolved D. The germline gives CDR1 SGHVS, CDR2 FQNEAQ. The CDR3 totals 16 residues. V dropped 6 bases and J dropped 0 bases, with 16 bases sitting between them. This chain's CDR3 is CASRLHGEVSTDTQYF. The DNA for the CDR3 is TGTGCCAGCAGGTTGCACGGAGAAGTGAGCACAGATACGCAGTATTTT.

The chain combines TRBV7-2 with TRBJ2-3; D ambiguous. CDR3 length equals 13 residues. Trimming left V 0 bases short and J 5 bases short, with 6 bases between. Germline V gives CDR1 SGHTA, CDR2 FQGNSA. CDR3 bases: TGTGCCAGCAGCTTAGCGCAGGAAGATACGCAGTATTTT. Amino acid sequence: CASSLAQEDTQYF.

The V and J genes are TRBV5-4 and TRBJ1-6; TRBD1 matches at 7 bases. Germline CDR1 and CDR2: SGHNT and YYREEE (reference sequence). The CDR3 is made up of 17 amino acids. Trimming cost V 0 bases and J 6 bases; bases outside gene matches: 9. The CDR3 coding sequence is TGTGCCAGCAGCTTGGCTTCACAGGGGAACCGTAATTCACCCCTCCACTTT. Protein product: CASSLASQGNRNSPLHF.

This clone was recorded only once. The chain carries TRBV28 and TRBJ2-1, with 8 bases fitting TRBD2. Germline V gene sequence: CDR1 MDHEN, CDR2 SYDVKM. This CDR3 comprises 15 residues. J was trimmed by 0 bases and V by 7 bases; bases with no gene match: 5. In DNA, the CDR3 is TGTGCCAGCAATGGGCGGGAGGCCTCCTACAATGAGCAGTTCTTC. Residues: CASNGREASYNEQFF.

J is TRBJ1-4 and V is TRBV6-5; D is perhaps TRBD1 (5 bases). Germline-derived CDR1 and CDR2 are MNHEY and SVGAGI. V lost 7 bases, J lost 5 bases, and 14 bases lay in between. CDR3 length: 14 residues. The CDR3 reads CASTNLGGNEKLFF. Here the CDR3 DNA reads TGTGCCAGCACTAATCTGGGGGGGAATGAAAAACTGTTTTTT.

The chain couples TRBV7-3 to TRBJ2-1; 11 positions agree with TRBD2. J lost 6 bases, V lost 5 bases, and 3 bases had no gene match. This CDR3 comprises 14 residues. CDR1 SGHTA and CDR2 FQGTGA come from the germline V gene. In nucleotides, the CDR3 is TGTGCCAGCAGCCGTACTAGCGGGAGCAATGAGCAGTTCTTC. This sequence encodes CASSRTSGSNEQFF.

V usage is TRBV7-2 and J usage is TRBJ2-1; 7 positions agree with TRBD1. The CDR3 has 15 amino acids. CDR1 and CDR2 (germline): SGHTA, FQGNSA. V trimming: 4 bases; J trimming: 3 bases; junction bases outside the gene matches: 6. The CDR3 sequence is CASSSTGANYNEQFF. The CDR3 region has the DNA TGTGCCAGCAGCTCTACAGGGGCTAACTACAATGAGCAGTTCTTC.

The chain has TRBV6-6 and TRBJ2-5; weak D call: TRBD2 (7 bases). The germline V and J ends were trimmed by 10 bases and 2 bases, with 20 bases remaining between them. Germline V gene data show CDR1 as MNHNY and CDR2 as SVGAGI (reference sequence). The CDR3 is 15 residues long. CDR3 nucleotide sequence: TGTGCCAACAGCCCGGGGGGCCTTGGGCAAGAGACCCAGTACTTC. Translated, it gives CANSPGGLGQETQYF.

V usage is TRBV27 and J usage is TRBJ2-7; 9 bases map to TRBD1. J was trimmed by 4 bases and V by 9 bases; bases with no gene match: 16. The CDR3 has 16 residues. Germline CDR1 reads MNHEY; CDR2 reads SMNVEV (reference sequence). CDR3 in DNA: TGTGCCAGACCCTCAGGGGGAGGGACAGGGTTATACGAGCAGTACTTC. Amino acid sequence: CARPSGGGTGLYEQYF.

The V call is TRBV28, the J call TRBJ2-1, with D tentatively TRBD2 (6 bases). The CDR3 spans 13 residues. V dropped 7 bases and J dropped 7 bases, with 14 bases sitting between them. Per germline, CDR1 MDHEN and CDR2 SYDVKM. CDR3 sequence reads: CASIRAGANEQFF. Here the CDR3 DNA reads TGTGCCAGCATTCGAGCGGGTGCTAATGAGCAGTTCTTC. Variable domain in full (rest from reference TRBV28 and TRBJ2-1): DVKVTQSSRYLVKRTGEKVFLECVQDMDHENMFWYRQDPGLGLRLIYFSYDVKMKEKGDIPEGYSVSREKKERFSLILESASTNQTSMYLCASIRAGANEQFFGPGTRLTVL.

The chain joins TRBV5-4 to TRBJ2-1, with 10 bases lining up with TRBD2. V lost 2 bases to trimming and J lost 8 bases; unmatched junction nucleotides: 10. The CDR3 has 16 amino acids. The germline V gene has CDR1 SGHNT and CDR2 YYREEE (reference sequence). The CDR3 nucleotides read TGTGCCAGCAGCTTAACTTCAGCGGGAGGGCCCCATGAGCAGTTCTTC. Translated, it gives CASSLTSAGGPHEQFF.

J is TRBJ1-1 and V is TRBV6-1, with D uncertain. The CDR3 loop spans 12 amino acids. Trimming stripped 6 bases from V and 4 bases from J, with 9 bases between. The germline CDR1 and CDR2 sequences are MNHNS and SASEGT. The CDR3 DNA sequence: TGTGCCAGCAGGCTTTCGGGCACTGAAGCTTTCTTT. Translated, it gives CASRLSGTEAFF.

The chain joins TRBV5-1 to TRBJ2-1, with 8 bases fitting TRBD2. This CDR3 is built from 15 residues. Germline CDR1 is SGHRS and CDR2 is YFSETQ. V gave up 4 bases and J gave up 5 bases; unmatched junction bases: 8. CDR3 sequence reads: CASSSQLAGNNEQFF. In DNA form, the CDR3 reads TGCGCCAGCAGCAGCCAGTTAGCGGGAAACAATGAGCAGTTCTTC.

This clone showed up just once. This chain connects TRBV29-1 to TRBJ1-1; possibly TRBD1 for D (6 bases). Deletions cut 6 bases from V and 5 bases from J, with 13 bases between. This CDR3 comprises 12 residues. Germline lookup yields CDR1 SQVTM and CDR2 ANQGSEA. As DNA, the CDR3 is TGCAGCGTGGAGTTAAGGGGGACTGAAGCTTTCTTT. Translation gives CSVELRGTEAFF.

This chain uses TRBV7-3 with TRBJ1-1, with D maybe TRBD1 (5 bases). CDR1 is SGHTA, CDR2 FQGTGA, per germline. The CDR3 is made up of 14 amino acids. Trimming cost V 5 bases and J 10 bases, with 20 bases left between them. The CDR3 loop reads CASSLRQLFCVAFF. As DNA, the CDR3 is TGTGCCAGCAGCCTAAGACAGTTGTTTTGTGTAGCTTTCTTT.

The rearrangement links TRBV4-1 to TRBJ2-3; TRBD2 matches 9 bases. The CDR3 contains 16 residues. The germline V gene has CDR1 MGHRA and CDR2 YSYEKL. Trimming at V came to 8 bases and at J to 3 bases, leaving 12 bases not matched to a gene. The CDR3 loop is CASGLGFSGGTDTQYF. The CDR3, as DNA: TGCGCCAGCGGGTTGGGGTTTAGCGGGGGAACAGATACGCAGTATTTT.

The rearrangement links TRBV30 to TRBJ2-7; no reliable D call. This CDR3 has 11 amino acids. Trimming cost V 1 base and J 4 bases, with 5 bases left between them. The germline CDR1 and CDR2 sequences are GTSNPN and SVGIG (reference sequence). The CDR3 reads CAWSDSYEQYF. The CDR3 DNA follows: TGTGCCTGGAGTGACAGTTACGAGCAGTACTTC.

J is TRBJ2-5 and V is TRBV18; 8 positions match TRBD1. The trim removed 3 bases at V and 4 bases at J, leaving 1 base unmatched. The CDR3 length is 13 residues. Germline V CDR1 and CDR2: KGHSH, LQKENI. The CDR3 sequence is CASSPGTGETQYF. The CDR3 DNA sequence: TGTGCCAGCTCACCCGGGACAGGAGAGACCCAGTACTTC.

The chain joins TRBV4-1 to TRBJ1-2; D gene uncertain. The CDR3 loop spans 14 amino acids. V lost 1 base, J lost 2 bases, and 8 bases lay in between. CDR1 and CDR2 from the germline V gene are MGHRA and YSYEKL. The CDR3 DNA sequence: TGCGCCAGCAGCCAAGGTTCAGTCAACTATGGCTACACCTTC. Amino acid sequence: CASSQGSVNYGYTF.

J is TRBJ2-3 and V is TRBV29-1, with 8 bases that match TRBD2. The J segment lost 2 bases and the V segment lost 4 bases, leaving 17 bases of the junction unmatched. Germline CDR1 reads SQVTM; CDR2 reads ANQGSEA. The CDR3 is 18 residues long. This CDR3 is CSVGGSGILESYTDTQYF. The CDR3 DNA follows: TGCAGCGTTGGGGGTAGCGGGATACTCGAATCATACACAGATACGCAGTATTTT.

The chain links TRBV4-3 to TRBJ2-2, with TRBD1 matching over 7 bases. The junction had 7 bases not matched to a gene; V was cut back by 5 bases and J by 4 bases. The CDR3 loop spans 15 amino acids. CDR1 is LGHNA, CDR2 YSLEER, per germline. CDR3 DNA: TGCGCCAGCAGCTACGGACAGGTCCCCACCGGGGAGCTGTTTTTT. Its translation: CASSYGQVPTGELFF.

This chain joins TRBV27 and TRBJ2-7; possibly TRBD2 for D (6 bases). Germline-derived CDR1 and CDR2 are MNHEY and SMNVEV (reference sequence). The CDR3 sequence is 16 residues long. The V and J ends lost 6 bases and 5 bases respectively, with 23 bases between them. CDR3 in DNA: TGTGCCAGCAGCCTTACCCATCGACTAGTAATAAACGAGCAGTACTTC. Its translation is CASSLTHRLVINEQYF.

The chain employs TRBV28 and TRBJ2-2; 11 nucleotides agree with TRBD1. The CDR3 is made up of 18 amino acids. Germline values: CDR1 MDHEN, CDR2 SYDVKM. Trimming cost V 4 bases and J 4 bases; bases outside gene matches: 11. The CDR3 sequence: CASSSNPTGTGGTGELFF. The CDR3 region has the DNA TGTGCCAGCAGTTCGAACCCTACCGGGACAGGGGGCACCGGGGAGCTGTTTTTT.

This clone occurred a few times. The chain links TRBV4-3 to TRBJ1-5; 7 positions match TRBD1. Germline lookup yields CDR1 LGHNA and CDR2 YSLEER. J lost 6 bases, V lost 4 bases, and 12 bases had no gene match. CDR3 length: 16 amino acids. The CDR3 nucleotides read TGCGCCAGCAGCCCTGAATTACAGGGGTTCGGTCAGCCCCAGCATTTT. Translation: CASSPELQGFGQPQHF.

V and J are TRBV6-5 and TRBJ1-3; no firm D call. This CDR3 contains 13 residues. Germline lookup yields CDR1 MNHEY and CDR2 SVGAGI. V was pared by 2 bases and J by 4 bases, with 6 bases between. CDR3: CASSYQAGNTIYF. The CDR3 DNA reads TGTGCCAGCAGTTACCAGGCCGGAAACACCATATATTTT.

Written as DNA, the CDR3 is TGTGCCAGTAGTATAGCCGGTCGGGGTAATTCACCCCTCCACTTT. Its translation is CASSIAGRGNSPLHF. This rearrangement joins TRBV19 to TRBJ1-6, with unresolved D. The CDR3 is 15 residues long. V lost 1 base and J 6 bases, leaving 10 bases between the germline ends. Per the germline V gene, CDR1 is LNHDA and CDR2 is SQIVND (reference sequence).

The rearrangement links TRBV5-8 to TRBJ1-1; D is unclear. Trimming stripped 4 bases from V and 6 bases from J, with 7 bases between. Per the germline V gene, CDR1 is SGHTS and CDR2 is YDEGEE. CDR3 length: 11 residues. CDR3 residues: CASSQFAEAFF. DNA for the CDR3: TGTGCCAGCAGCCAGTTTGCTGAAGCTTTCTTT.

V is TRBV2 and J is TRBJ2-5, with 8 bases matching TRBD1. The CDR3 is 15 amino acids. Per the germline V gene, CDR1 is SNHLY and CDR2 is FYNNEI. J was trimmed by 4 bases and V by 6 bases; bases with no gene match: 10. The CDR3 DNA reads TGTGCCAGCAGCTTCGGACAGGGATGGCGAGAGACCCAGTACTTC. It is translated as CASSFGQGWRETQYF.